This TCR beta chain was documented in a study of T cells in Graves' hyperthyroidism and ophthalmopathy (dated by TCRdb to 2018 to 2020). Looking at the study overall: To identify TCR V-J signatures that set the groups apart, the researchers used a discovery cohort of roughly 100 patients, made up of some 41 with Graves' ophthalmopathy and some 56 with stable Graves' hyperthyroidism. Whether ophthalmopathy could be predicted prospectively was tested in an independent validation cohort made up of fewer than 20 hyperthyroidism patients plus 17 patients who later progressed to ophthalmopathy. The 100 discovery patients were randomly split 7:3 into training and test sets. In over five Graves' hyperthyroidism patients, the study also compared T-cell repertoires from thyroid tissue with T-cell repertoires from blood. After sampling, hyperthyroidism patients received methimazole starting at 30 mg daily, and ophthalmopathy patients received high-dose intravenous methylprednisolone. The paper reports TCR Vbeta CDR3 sequencing of 140 or so peripheral blood samples: under 45 ophthalmopathy, under 85 hyperthyroidism and 17 progressor patients.

TCR beta CDR3 regions were amplified from RNA transcripts. For the first round of RT-PCR on the TCR CDR3, the HTBI primer set was used together with the Qiagen OneStep RT-PCR kit. Libraries were constructed in a second round of multiplex PCR, after which size selection and purification were carried out. Libraries were sequenced paired-end with 100 bp reads on an Illumina HiSeq2000. The original methods were these. SOAPnuke was used to process the raw data, throwing out any read that contained adapters or uncalled bases, had a mean Phred below 15, or lacked an exact constant-primer or identifier match. High-quality paired reads were merged with COPE v1.2.5, and unique nucleotide sequences were defined as clonotypes. Clonotypes were aligned to IMGT TRBV, TRBD and TRBJ reference segments using MiTCR v1.1. Analysis was restricted to V-J combinations with a frequency above 0.0001, which covered about 99% of repertoires. The TCS score was defined as F50 (clonal expansion) divided by E x V (chaos), with BLOSUM62-based TCRdist calculated between CDR3 peptides within each V-J. Welch's t-statistics and random forest reduced around 520 V-J features to 10 to 15, which were used in a naive Bayes classifier (R e1071). Through fastp at Q25 and MiXCR, TCRdb rebuilt clones from the public reads, retaining in-frame beta chains. Under each unique CDR3 protein, matching rows form one entry showing the most common genes and DNA. What appears here as the V and J calls and clone size reflects TCRdb's work, not the paper's. This sample comprises about 560,000 distinct CDR3 sequences, 40% to 55% of them detected only once. Of the sample, roughly 8.2% is held by the ten largest clones.

This clonotype was detected only a few times. Its antigen remains undetermined. Per-nucleotide qualities are absent, and no much larger clonotype sits a single base away. Stable Graves' hyperthyroidism was defined as the absence of progression to ophthalmopathy over 18 months of follow-up. The hyperthyroidism patients were between 18 and 65 years old and newly diagnosed, with a disease duration of less than 2 months. Patients with uncontrolled infections, other autoimmune diseases, pregnancy or lactation were excluded. Diagnoses were based on clinical symptoms, serum thyroxine and TRAb, thyroid ultrasound and orbital computed tomography. Trizol reagent was used to extract total RNA, and RNA quality was then checked on an Agilent 2100 Bioanalyzer. Per the germline V gene, SQVTM is the CDR1 and ANQGSEA is the CDR2. Trimming costs V 2 bases and J 0 bases, and their ends lie 11 bases apart. From the cysteine up to the phenylalanine, the CDR3 has a length of 15 residues. CDR3 DNA is the only sequence kept; it has 45 bases, read in frame from the first base.

Summary of the overall study and its limitations: Sample size was not statistically predetermined, and investigators were not blinded to group allocation. Ophthalmopathy was separated from stable hyperthyroidism by a 13 V-J signature model, with around 88% sensitivity and 81% to 82% specificity obtained in cross-validation and 80%/75% obtained in testing. Most expanded thyroid clonotypes (frequency above 0.001) were also detected in blood, a finding suggesting that blood repertoires may reflect thyroid immune responses. In validation, the model predicted progression to ophthalmopathy a median of around 6.5 months before onset, with 65% to 71% sensitivity and around 76% specificity.

The chain uses TRBV29-1 and TRBJ1-3, and TRBD1 may be the D gene, going by 5 matching bases. Sequencing was done on a sample of peripheral blood or thyroid tissue (not recorded which). This TCR came from a woman aged 18 to 35 with Graves' hyperthyroidism. Donor details come from another sample of the same person, matched by shared clones. The DNA sequence reads TGCAGCGTTGAAATTAGGGACCTCTCTGGAAACACCATATATTTT. Translated, it reads CSVEIRDLSGNTIYF.